Below, one T cell receptor beta chain is given with its context. Its antigen is not identified. This entry comes from a study of blood T cells in healthy people across ages. Findings and caveats of the study: Naive T cell percentage strongly correlated with TCR beta diversity. Long-lived donors had more naive CD4+ cells and higher diversity than aged donors.

V was pared by 5 bases and J by 2 bases, with 10 bases between. The germline V gene has CDR1 PRHDT and CDR2 FYEKMQ (reference sequence). CDR3 length: 13 amino acids. With a J-beta primer mix and a sample-barcoded 5' primer, a second PCR ran about 6 to 11 cycles. TCRdb itself ran the 5' RACE reads through MiXCR, one entry per CDR3 protein. Seen here are some 640,000 distinct CDR3 sequences, approximately 30% observed once, and the top ten hold around 14%. The sequencing sample was made of blood. The receptor was isolated from a woman at least 80 years old in good health. V usage is TRBV13 and J usage is TRBJ2-7; D is ambiguous. Here the CDR3 DNA reads TGTGCCAGCAGCAACCTAACCCCCTACGAGCAGTACTTC. Translated, it gives CASSNLTPYEQYF.